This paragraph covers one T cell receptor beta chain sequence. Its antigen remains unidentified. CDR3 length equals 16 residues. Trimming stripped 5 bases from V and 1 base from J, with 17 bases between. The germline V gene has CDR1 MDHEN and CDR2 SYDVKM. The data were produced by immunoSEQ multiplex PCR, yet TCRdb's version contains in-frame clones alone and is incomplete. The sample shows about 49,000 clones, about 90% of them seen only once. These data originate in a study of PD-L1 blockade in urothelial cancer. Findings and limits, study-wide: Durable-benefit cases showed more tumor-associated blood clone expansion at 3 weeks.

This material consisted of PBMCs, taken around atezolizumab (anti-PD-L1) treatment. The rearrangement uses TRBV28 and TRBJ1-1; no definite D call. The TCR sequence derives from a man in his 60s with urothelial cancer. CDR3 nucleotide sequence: TGTGCCAGCAGTCCGCCCCGGGTTGTCTCGAACACTGAAGCTTTCTTT. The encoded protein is CASSPPRVVSNTEAFF. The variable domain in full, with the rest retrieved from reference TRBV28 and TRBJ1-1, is DVKVTQSSRYLVKRTGEKVFLECVQDMDHENMFWYRQDPGLGLRLIYFSYDVKMKEKGDIPEGYSVSREKKERFSLILESASTNQTSMYLCASSPPRVVSNTEAFFGQGTRLTVV.